A few counts support the clone carrying this TCR beta chain. Its antigen remains unidentified. These data originate in a study of T cells after yellow fever vaccination. By 5'RACE template switching, TCR cDNA was produced, with a universal primer site and UMIs added in the process. Each CDR3 protein is one row after TCRdb ran MiXCR on the 5' RACE reads. The repertoire holds hundreds of thousands of distinct CDR3 sequences, with 9% to 15% as singletons. The study, taken as a whole, reports: A weaker secondary response peaked on day 5, the primary on day 15. Clonotypes appearing in both CD4 and CD8 compartments existed, and their share was small.

Germline CDR1 reads SGHRS; CDR2 reads YFSETQ. V was clipped by 6 bases and J by 8 bases, with 23 bases between them. The length of the CDR3 is 15 residues. This clonotype was obtained from a man between 25 and 39 years old who received the YFV17D yellow fever vaccine. The sample in question was PBMCs, obtained on the day of the yellow fever booster vaccination. V usage is TRBV5-1 and J usage is TRBJ1-2; TRBD1 might be the D (6 bases). The CDR3 DNA is TGCGCCAGCACCCCGGTCGGGACACCCGGTGGAGGCTACACCTTC. Protein product: CASTPVGTPGGGYTF.